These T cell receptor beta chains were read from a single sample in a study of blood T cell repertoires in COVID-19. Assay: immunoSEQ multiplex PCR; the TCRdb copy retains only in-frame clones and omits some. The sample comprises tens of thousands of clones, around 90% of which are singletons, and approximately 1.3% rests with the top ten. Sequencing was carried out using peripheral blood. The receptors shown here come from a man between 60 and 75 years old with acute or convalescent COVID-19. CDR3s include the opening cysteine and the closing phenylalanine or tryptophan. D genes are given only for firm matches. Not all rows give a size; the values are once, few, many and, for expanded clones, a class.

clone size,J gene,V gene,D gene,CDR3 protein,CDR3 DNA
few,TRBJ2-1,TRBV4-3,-,CASSQDSIGSSYNEQFF,TGCGCCAGCAGCCAAGATTCTATAGGGAGCTCCTACAATGAGCAGTTCTTC
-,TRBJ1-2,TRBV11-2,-,CASSLVGTGITNYGYTF,TGTGCCAGCAGCTTAGTGGGTACAGGGATTACGAACTATGGCTACACCTTC
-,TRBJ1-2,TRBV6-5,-,CASSSRSGGYTF,TGTGCCAGCAGTTCCAGATCGGGGGGCTACACCTTC
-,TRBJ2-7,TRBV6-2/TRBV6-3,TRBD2,CASSYSRTSGRQQQYF,TGTGCCAGCAGTTACTCGAGAACTAGCGGGAGACAACAGCAGTACTTC
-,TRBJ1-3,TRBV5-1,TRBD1,CASSWGQGSGNTIYF,TGCGCCAGCAGCTGGGGACAGGGTTCTGGAAACACCATATATTTT
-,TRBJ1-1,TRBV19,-,CASSISLSRNTEAFF,TGTGCCAGTAGTATTTCCCTCTCTAGAAACACTGAAGCTTTCTTT
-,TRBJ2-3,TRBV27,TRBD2,CASSLSREERTDTQYF,TGTGCCAGCAGTTTATCACGGGAGGAAAGGACAGATACGCAGTATTTT
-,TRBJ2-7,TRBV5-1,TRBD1,CASSLFGTGVEQYF,TGCGCCAGCAGCTTGTTTGGGACAGGGGTCGAGCAGTACTTC
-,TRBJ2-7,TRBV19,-,CASSIRQGGYEQYF,TGTGCCAGTAGTATTAGGCAGGGGGGCTACGAGCAGTACTTC
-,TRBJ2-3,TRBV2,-,CASRTGTDTQYF,TGTGCCAGCAGGACAGGCACAGATACGCAGTATTTT
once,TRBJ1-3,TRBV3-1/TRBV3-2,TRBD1,CASSPSGQGFGNTIYF,TGTGCCAGCAGCCCCTCGGGACAGGGGTTTGGAAACACCATATATTTT
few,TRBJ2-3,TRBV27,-,CASSFTYPQGTQYF,TGTGCCAGCAGTTTTACATATCCCCAGGGTACGCAGTATTTT
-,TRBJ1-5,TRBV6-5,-,CASTPRGDQPQHF,TGTGCCAGCACCCCCAGGGGCGATCAGCCCCAGCATTTT
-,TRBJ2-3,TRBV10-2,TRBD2,CASSTSGRWDTQYF,TGCGCCAGCAGTACTAGCGGGAGGTGGGATACGCAGTATTTT
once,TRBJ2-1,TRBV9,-,CASSVELLNEQFF,TGTGCCAGCAGCGTAGAGTTACTCAATGAGCAGTTCTTC
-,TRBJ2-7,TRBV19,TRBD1,CASSTGQGFDEQYF,TGTGCCAGTAGTACGGGACAGGGCTTTGACGAGCAGTACTTC
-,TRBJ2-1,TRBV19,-,CASTLPPYNEQFF,TGTGCCAGTACTCTACCCCCCTACAATGAGCAGTTCTTC
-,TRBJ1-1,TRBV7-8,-,CASSLAGADMNTEAFF,TGTGCCAGCAGCTTAGCGGGGGCAGACATGAACACTGAAGCTTTCTTT
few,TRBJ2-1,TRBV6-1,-,CASSESGSAHYNEQFF,TGTGCCAGCAGTGAATCGGGTAGCGCCCACTACAATGAGCAGTTCTTC
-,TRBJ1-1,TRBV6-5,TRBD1,CASSYPGTGPVGAFF,TGTGCCAGCAGTTACCCCGGGACAGGGCCAGTAGGAGCTTTCTTT
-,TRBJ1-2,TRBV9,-,CASSVRQENYGYTF,TGTGCCAGCAGCGTCCGACAGGAGAACTATGGCTACACCTTC
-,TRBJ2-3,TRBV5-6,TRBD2,CASSTTGLAGGLADTQYF,TGTGCCAGCAGCACCACGGGACTAGCGGGAGGTTTGGCAGATACGCAGTATTTT
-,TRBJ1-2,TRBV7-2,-,CASSFHGYRDYGYTF,TGTGCCAGCAGCTTTCACGGGTACAGGGACTATGGCTACACCTTC
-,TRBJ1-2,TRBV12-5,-,CASGHSNYGYTF,TGTGCTAGTGGTCACAGTAACTATGGCTACACCTTC
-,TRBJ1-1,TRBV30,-,CAWSPGRAERAFF,TGTGCCTGGAGTCCAGGCAGGGCCGAAAGGGCTTTCTTT